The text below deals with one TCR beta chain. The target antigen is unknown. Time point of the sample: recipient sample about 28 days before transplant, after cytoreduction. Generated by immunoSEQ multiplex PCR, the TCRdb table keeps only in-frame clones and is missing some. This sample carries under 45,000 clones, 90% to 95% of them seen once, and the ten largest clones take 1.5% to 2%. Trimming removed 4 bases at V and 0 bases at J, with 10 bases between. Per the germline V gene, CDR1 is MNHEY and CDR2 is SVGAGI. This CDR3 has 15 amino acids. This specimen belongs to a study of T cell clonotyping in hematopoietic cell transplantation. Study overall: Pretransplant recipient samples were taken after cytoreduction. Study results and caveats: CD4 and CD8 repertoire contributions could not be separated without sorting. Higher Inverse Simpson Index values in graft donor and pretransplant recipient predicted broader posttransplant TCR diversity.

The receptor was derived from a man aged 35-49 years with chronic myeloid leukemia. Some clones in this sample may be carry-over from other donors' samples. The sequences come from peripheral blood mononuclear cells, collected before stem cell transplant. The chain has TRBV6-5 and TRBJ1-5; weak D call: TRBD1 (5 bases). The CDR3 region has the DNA TGTGCCAGCAGTTTCGACAGACTTAGCAATCAGCCCCAGCATTTT. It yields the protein CASSFDRLSNQPQHF.